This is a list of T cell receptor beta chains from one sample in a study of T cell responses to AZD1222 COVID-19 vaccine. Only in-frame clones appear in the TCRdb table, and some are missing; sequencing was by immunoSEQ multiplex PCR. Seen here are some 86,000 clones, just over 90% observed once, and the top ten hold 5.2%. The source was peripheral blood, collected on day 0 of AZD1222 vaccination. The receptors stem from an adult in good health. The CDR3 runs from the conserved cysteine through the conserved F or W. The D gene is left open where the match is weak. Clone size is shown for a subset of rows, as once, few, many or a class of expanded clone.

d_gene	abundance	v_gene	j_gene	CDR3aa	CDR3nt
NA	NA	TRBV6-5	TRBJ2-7	CATDVAVTYEQYF	TGTGCCACCGACGTAGCAGTGACATACGAGCAGTACTTC
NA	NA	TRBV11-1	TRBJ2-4	CASSPQVAKNIQYF	TGTGCCAGCAGCCCCCAAGTAGCCAAAAACATTCAGTACTTC
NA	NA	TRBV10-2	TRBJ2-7	CASRGTGSSYEQYF	TGCGCCAGCAGGGGGACGGGAAGCTCCTACGAGCAGTACTTC
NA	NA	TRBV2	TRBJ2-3	CASRRVLRDTQYF	TGTGCCAGCCGAAGGGTCCTACGGGATACGCAGTATTTT
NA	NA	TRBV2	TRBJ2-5	CACDRGWAVVETQYF	TGTGCCTGCGACCGCGGGTGGGCTGTGGTAGAGACCCAGTACTTC
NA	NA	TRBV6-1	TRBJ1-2	CASSEAAGKVYGYTF	TGTGCCAGCAGTGAAGCAGCGGGAAAAGTCTATGGCTACACCTTC
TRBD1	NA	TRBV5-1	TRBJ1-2	CASSLDRDRPNYGYTF	TGCGCCAGCAGCTTGGACCGGGACAGACCTAACTATGGCTACACCTTC
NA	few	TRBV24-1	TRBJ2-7	CATSDGPGRASYEQYF	TGTGCCACCAGTGATGGACCAGGGAGAGCTTCCTACGAGCAGTACTTC
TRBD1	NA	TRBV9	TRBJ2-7	CASSVVGTGDEQYF	TGTGCCAGCAGCGTAGTTGGGACAGGGGACGAGCAGTACTTC
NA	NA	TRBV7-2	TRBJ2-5	CASSLGLFGGVGETQYF	TGTGCCAGCAGCTTAGGGTTGTTCGGGGGAGTGGGAGAGACCCAGTACTTC
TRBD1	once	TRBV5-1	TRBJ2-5	CASSLGQGSQETQYF	TGCGCCAGCAGCTTGGGACAGGGGTCCCAAGAGACCCAGTACTTC
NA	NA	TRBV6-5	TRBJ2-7	CASSYRGQGTYEQYF	TGTGCCAGCAGTTACAGAGGGCAGGGGACCTACGAGCAGTACTTC
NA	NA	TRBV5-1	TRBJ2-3	CASSFYGGTDTQYF	TGCGCCAGCAGCTTCTACGGGGGCACAGATACGCAGTATTTT
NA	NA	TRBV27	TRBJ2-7	CASSSGEPPHEQYF	TGTGCCAGCAGTTCCGGGGAACCCCCCCACGAGCAGTACTTC
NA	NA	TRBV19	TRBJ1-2	CASSILTAASSGYTF	TGTGCCAGTAGTATCTTGACCGCAGCAAGTAGTGGCTACACCTTC
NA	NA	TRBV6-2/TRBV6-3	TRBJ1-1	CASSSLLRAVNTEAFF	TGTGCCAGCAGTTCTCTTTTAAGGGCTGTGAACACTGAAGCTTTCTTT
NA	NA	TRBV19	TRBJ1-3	CASTGIREGVLSGNTIYF	TGTGCCAGTACCGGGATTCGGGAAGGGGTCTTATCTGGAAACACCATATATTTT
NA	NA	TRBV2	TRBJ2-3	CASSRLISTDTQYF	TGTGCCAGCAGTCGACTGATTAGCACAGATACGCAGTATTTT
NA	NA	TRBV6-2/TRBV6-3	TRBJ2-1	CASSIGTDNEQFF	TGTGCCAGCAGCATCGGGACGGACAATGAGCAGTTCTTC
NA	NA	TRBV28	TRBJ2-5	CASGKGFQETQYF	TGTGCCAGCGGTAAGGGGTTCCAAGAGACCCAGTACTTC
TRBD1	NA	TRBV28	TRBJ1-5	CASTLAGTGAPPQHF	TGTGCCAGCACCCTGGCCGGGACAGGGGCCCCTCCCCAGCATTTT
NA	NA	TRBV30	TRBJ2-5	CAWSVQPGPQEAQYF	TGTGCCTGGAGTGTACAGCCGGGACCCCAAGAGGCCCAGTACTTC
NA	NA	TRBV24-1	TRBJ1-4	CATSGGEPTNEKLFF	TGTGCCACCAGTGGCGGGGAACCAACTAATGAAAAACTGTTTTTT
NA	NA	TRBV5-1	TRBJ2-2	CASSVGPGRIGELFF	TGCGCCAGCAGCGTCGGTCCGGGAAGGATCGGGGAGCTGTTTTTT
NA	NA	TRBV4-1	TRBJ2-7	CASSQSWGGDRSSYEQYF	TGCGCCAGCAGCCAATCCTGGGGGGGGGACAGGAGCTCCTACGAGCAGTACTTC
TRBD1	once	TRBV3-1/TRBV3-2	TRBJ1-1	CASSRTGMNTEAFF	TGTGCCAGCAGCCGGACAGGGATGAACACTGAAGCTTTCTTT
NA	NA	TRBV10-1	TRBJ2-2	CASSVGGRELFF	TGCGCCAGCAGTGTTGGAGGACGGGAGCTGTTTTTT
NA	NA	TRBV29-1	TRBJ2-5	CSVGSVQETQYF	TGCAGCGTTGGGTCGGTCCAAGAGACCCAGTACTTC
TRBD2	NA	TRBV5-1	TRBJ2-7	CATSASGRRYEQYF	TGCGCCACCTCGGCTAGCGGGAGGCGATACGAGCAGTACTTC
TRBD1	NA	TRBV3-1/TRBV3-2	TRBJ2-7	CASSRGGTGAYEQYF	TGTGCCAGCAGCCGAGGGGGGACAGGTGCCTACGAGCAGTACTTC
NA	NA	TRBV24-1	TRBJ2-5	CATSESETQYF	TGTGCCACCAGTGAATCAGAGACCCAGTACTTC
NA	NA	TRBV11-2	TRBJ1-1	CASSPSPMNTEAFF	TGTGCCAGCAGCCCTAGCCCCATGAACACTGAAGCTTTCTTT
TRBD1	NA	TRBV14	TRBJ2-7	CASSRDRGQTYEQYF	TGTGCCAGCAGTCGGGACAGGGGGCAGACCTACGAGCAGTACTTC
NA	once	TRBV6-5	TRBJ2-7	CASSYSPQVEQYF	TGTGCCAGCAGTTACTCCCCCCAGGTGGAGCAGTACTTC
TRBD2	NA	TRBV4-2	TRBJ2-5	CASSQARLAGNQETQYF	TGTGCCAGCAGCCAGGCCCGACTAGCGGGAAACCAAGAGACCCAGTACTTC
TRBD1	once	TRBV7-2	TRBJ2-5	CASSFIGTGAIQETQYF	TGTGCCAGCAGCTTTATTGGAACAGGGGCTATCCAAGAGACCCAGTACTTC
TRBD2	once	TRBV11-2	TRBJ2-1	CASRIAGGLVVNEQFF	TGTGCCAGCAGGATTGCGGGGGGACTAGTGGTTAATGAGCAGTTCTTC
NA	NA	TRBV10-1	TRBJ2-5	CASSESRGQGTQYF	TGCGCCAGCAGTGAGTCGCGGGGGCAGGGGACCCAGTACTTC
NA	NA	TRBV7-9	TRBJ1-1	CASALDGNTEAFF	TGTGCCAGCGCTTTGGACGGGAACACTGAAGCTTTCTTT
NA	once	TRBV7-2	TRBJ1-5	CASSLAAGNSQPQHF	TGTGCCAGCAGCTTAGCGGCGGGGAACAGCCAGCCCCAGCATTTT
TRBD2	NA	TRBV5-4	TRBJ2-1	CASSLESSGYNEQFF	TGTGCCAGCAGCTTGGAGTCTAGCGGGTACAATGAGCAGTTCTTC
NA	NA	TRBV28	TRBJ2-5	CASSFVIFGAGEETQYF	TGTGCCAGCAGTTTTGTCATCTTCGGGGCCGGGGAAGAGACCCAGTACTTC
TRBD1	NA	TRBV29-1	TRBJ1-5	CSARTGEGQPQHF	TGCAGCGCCCGGACAGGGGAAGGTCAGCCCCAGCATTTT
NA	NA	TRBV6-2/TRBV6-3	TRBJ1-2	CASSYYSGYTF	TGTGCCAGCAGTTATTATTCGGGCTACACCTTC
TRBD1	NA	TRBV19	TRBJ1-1	CASSMPTGVNTEAFF	TGTGCCAGTAGTATGCCTACAGGGGTGAACACTGAAGCTTTCTTT
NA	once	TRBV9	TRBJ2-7	CASSADGYEQYF	TGTGCCAGCAGCGCGGATGGCTACGAGCAGTACTTC
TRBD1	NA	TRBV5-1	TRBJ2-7	CASSLGQGASGEQYF	TGCGCCAGCAGCTTGGGTCAGGGGGCCTCAGGGGAGCAGTACTTC
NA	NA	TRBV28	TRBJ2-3	CASSPLGGLWTDTQYF	TGTGCCAGCAGCCCTCTGGGCGGGCTGTGGACAGATACGCAGTATTTT
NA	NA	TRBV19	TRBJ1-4	CASSISGTEKLFF	TGTGCCAGTAGTATAAGTGGTACTGAAAAACTGTTTTTT
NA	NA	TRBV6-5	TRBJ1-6	CASSYSPEENSPLHF	TGTGCCAGCAGTTACTCCCCAGAAGAGAATTCACCCCTCCACTTT
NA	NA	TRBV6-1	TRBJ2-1	CASSEDDATYNEQFF	TGTGCCAGCAGTGAAGATGATGCCACCTACAATGAGCAGTTCTTC
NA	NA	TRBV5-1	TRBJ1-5	CASSWGPENQPQHF	TGCGCCAGCAGCTGGGGACCGGAAAATCAGCCCCAGCATTTT
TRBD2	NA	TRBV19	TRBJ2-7	CASKRKREGLYEQYF	TGTGCCAGTAAAAGAAAGCGGGAGGGCTTATACGAGCAGTACTTC